The rows below give T cell receptor beta chains drawn from one sample of a study of blood T cell repertoires in COVID-19. Sequencing was performed with immunoSEQ multiplex PCR; in TCRdb, only in-frame clones are kept and a portion is missing. The sample contains around 77,000 clones, more than 85% of which appear only once. The specimen was peripheral blood. Every receptor here comes from a woman aged 55-70 years with active COVID-19. The CDR3 runs from the conserved cysteine through the conserved F or W. The D gene is left open where the match is weak. For some rows the clone size is stated as once, few or many, or as a class when expanded; others skip it.

cdr3_length j_call d_call v_call clone_size cdr3_nt cdr3_aa
15 TRBJ2-3 TRBD1 TRBV7-9 - TGTGCCAGCAGCTTAGACAGGGGGTCCACAGATACGCAGTATTTT CASSLDRGSTDTQYF
14 TRBJ2-7 TRBD1 TRBV7-8 - TGTGCCAGCAGCTATGTAGGGGGCTTGAACGAGCAGCACTTC CASSYVGGLNEQHF
13 TRBJ2-1 - TRBV21-1 - TGTGCCAGCAGCAGCGGACAGAAGAATGAGCAGTTCTTC CASSSGQKNEQFF
14 TRBJ2-1 TRBD1 TRBV7-9 - TGTGCCAGCAGCTGGGGACAGGAGACCAATGAGCAGTTCTTC CASSWGQETNEQFF
16 TRBJ2-7 TRBD2 TRBV6-5 once TGTGCCAGCAGTTCCCCACGACTAGCGGGAGGTCGCGAGCAGTACTTC CASSSPRLAGGREQYF
14 TRBJ1-6 - TRBV5-1 - TGCGCCAGCAGCATGGGGCAGGTTAATTCACCCCTCCACTTT CASSMGQVNSPLHF
17 TRBJ1-2 - TRBV5-1 - TGCGCCAGCAGCTTGGGTTTGGTCGGAGGGGCACAAGCCGGCTACACCTTC CASSLGLVGGAQAGYTF
15 TRBJ2-3 TRBD2 TRBV2 few TGTGCCAGCAGTGTACTAGCGGGAGGCACAGATACGCAGTATTTT CASSVLAGGTDTQYF
15 TRBJ2-7 - TRBV4-1 - TGCGCCAGCAGCCAAGGTTTAAATCCCCCCTACGAGCAGTACTTC CASSQGLNPPYEQYF
12 TRBJ1-2 - TRBV5-1 - TGCGCCAGCTCTCTAGCAGGGGATGGCTACACCTTC CASSLAGDGYTF
16 TRBJ2-3 TRBD2 TRBV11-2 - TGTGCCAGCAGACCATTACTAGCGGGAGGGTGGGATACGCAGTATTTT CASRPLLAGGWDTQYF
16 TRBJ2-7 TRBD1 TRBV28 - TGTGCCAGCAGTAGAACCTCAGGGGGTCCCATCGACGAGCAGTACTTC CASSRTSGGPIDEQYF
13 TRBJ2-1 TRBD2 TRBV2 few TGTGCCAGCACTAGCGGGAGAAGGTTTGAGCAGTTCTTC CASTSGRRFEQFF
16 TRBJ2-5 TRBD1 TRBV27 - TGTGCCAGCAGTCCTCGGACAGGGTCAATCCGAGAGACCCAGTACTTC CASSPRTGSIRETQYF
15 TRBJ2-3 TRBD1 TRBV10-1 once TGCGCCAGCAGTGAGGCGACAGGGGGCACAGATACGCAGTATTTT CASSEATGGTDTQYF
18 TRBJ2-3 TRBD2 TRBV27 few TGTGCCAGCAGTTCCTCTATCGTTAGCGGGAGGGACACAGATACGCAGTATTTT CASSSSIVSGRDTDTQYF
15 TRBJ2-1 TRBD1 TRBV5-4 - TGTGCCAGCAGCTTGATACAGGGGGGATTTAATGAGCAGTTCTTC CASSLIQGGFNEQFF